This is a list of T cell receptor beta chains from one sample in a study of T cell clones after liver transplantation. Sequenced by immunoSEQ multiplex PCR; TCRdb stores in-frame clones only, minus some. The sample has fewer than 50,000 clones, more than 70% seen once. The sample in question was CD4+ T cells from blood, obtained 24 months after liver transplant. These receptors were collected from a human patient who received a liver transplant. Some T cells may have come from the graft donor. Each CDR3 is given with its conserved first and last residue. The D gene is left open where the match is weak. Part of the rows lack a size; the others show once, few, many or a class for expanded clones.

d_gene,j_gene,abundance,v_gene,CDR3aa,CDR3nt
TRBD1,TRBJ1-6,.,TRBV5-8,CASSLQGARNSPLHF,TGTGCCAGCAGCTTACAGGGGGCACGTAATTCACCCCTCCACTTT
.,TRBJ1-6,.,TRBV2,CASSEPLFYNSPLHF,TGTGCCAGCAGTGAACCACTGTTCTATAATTCACCCCTCCACTTT
.,TRBJ2-7,.,TRBV7-2,CASSLGGGVEQYF,TGTGCCAGCAGCTTAGGAGGCGGAGTCGAGCAGTACTTC
.,TRBJ2-2,.,TRBV6-1,CASSVGGSGELFF,TGTGCCAGCAGTGTGGGGGGCAGCGGGGAGCTGTTTTTT
TRBD1,TRBJ1-4,once,TRBV14,CASSQDGGQIEKLFF,TGTGCCAGCAGCCAAGATGGGGGACAGATTGAAAAACTGTTTTTT
.,TRBJ2-5,.,TRBV5-1,CASSLLGPEETQYF,TGCGCCAGCAGCTTACTAGGTCCGGAAGAGACCCAGTACTTC
.,TRBJ1-1,.,TRBV18,CASSPAGGRGRTEAFF,TGTGCCAGCTCACCTGCGGGGGGCAGAGGGAGGACTGAAGCTTTCTTT
TRBD1,TRBJ1-3,.,TRBV9,CASSLGTARSGNTIYF,TGTGCCAGCAGCCTAGGGACAGCCAGATCAGGAAACACCATATATTTT
.,TRBJ1-6,.,TRBV28,CASSLNGGNSPLHF,TGTGCCAGCAGTTTAAACGGGGGAAACTCACCCCTCCACTTT
.,TRBJ2-7,.,TRBV29-1,CSVATLYEQYF,TGCAGCGTTGCGACCCTCTACGAGCAGTACTTC
TRBD2,TRBJ2-1,.,TRBV6-5,CASSRSGGLHNEQFF,TGTGCCAGCAGCCGCAGCGGGGGGCTACACAATGAGCAGTTCTTC
.,TRBJ2-7,.,TRBV28,CASSPPGLREQYF,TGTGCCAGCAGTCCTCCAGGACTGCGAGAGCAGTACTTC
.,TRBJ1-1,once,TRBV11-1,CASSPRAPENTEAFF,TGTGCCAGCAGCCCTCGGGCCCCGGAGAACACTGAAGCTTTCTTT
.,TRBJ2-3,.,TRBV9,CASSVGVISHTQYF,TGTGCCAGCAGCGTCGGGGTAATCAGTCATACGCAGTATTTT
.,TRBJ2-7,.,TRBV30,CAWSQLTWVYEQYF,TGTGCCTGGAGTCAACTGACATGGGTCTACGAGCAGTACTTC
.,TRBJ1-5,.,TRBV7-2,CASSLDPPGLGNQPQHF,TGTGCCAGCAGCTTAGATCCTCCAGGGCTTGGCAATCAGCCCCAGCATTTT
.,TRBJ2-5,.,TRBV15,CATSNPTGGGARETQYF,TGTGCCACCAGCAATCCCACTGGTGGGGGGGCGCGGGAGACCCAGTACTTC
.,TRBJ2-7,.,TRBV6-1,CASSGLMGQGEQYF,TGTGCCAGCAGTGGCCTCATGGGTCAGGGCGAGCAGTACTTC
.,TRBJ1-1,.,TRBV6-1,CASTRRWDTEAFF,TGTGCCAGCACCCGTCGGTGGGACACTGAAGCTTTCTTT
.,TRBJ2-3,.,TRBV19,CASSIADTQYF,TGTGCCAGTAGTATAGCAGATACGCAGTATTTT
.,TRBJ2-7,.,TRBV7-2,CASSSGQAIPYEQYF,TGTGCCAGCAGCTCTGGACAAGCTATACCCTACGAGCAGTACTTC
.,TRBJ1-2,.,TRBV2,CASRQGFYGYTF,TGTGCCAGCAGACAGGGTTTCTATGGCTACACCTTC
.,TRBJ1-3,.,TRBV5-1,CASSRTATYSENTIYF,TGCGCCAGCAGTAGGACAGCCACCTACTCTGAAAACACCATATATTTT
.,TRBJ1-2,.,TRBV6-1,CASSVKSDYGYTF,TGTGCCAGCAGTGTGAAGAGCGACTATGGCTACACCTTC
TRBD1,TRBJ2-7,few,TRBV2,CASNGQAPSYEQYF,TGTGCCAGCAACGGACAGGCCCCCTCCTACGAGCAGTACTTC
.,TRBJ2-3,few,TRBV12-5,CASGLRPLLSGLGDTQYF,TGTGCTAGTGGTTTGCGCCCACTTCTGTCGGGGCTCGGGGATACGCAGTATTTT
TRBD2,TRBJ2-1,.,TRBV27,CASSRRLAGVYSYNEQFF,TGTGCCAGCAGTAGGAGGCTAGCGGGAGTTTACTCCTACAATGAGCAGTTCTTC
.,TRBJ1-2,few,TRBV4-1,CASSAPTSGGGYTF,TGCGCCAGCAGTGCCCCGACCTCAGGAGGTGGCTACACCTTC
.,TRBJ1-5,.,TRBV6-5,CASSGDFSNQPQHF,TGTGCCAGCAGCGGTGATTTTAGCAATCAGCCCCAGCATTTT
.,TRBJ2-3,few,TRBV29-1,CSVAYLGFTDTQYF,TGCAGCGTTGCTTACTTAGGGTTCACAGATACGCAGTATTTT
.,TRBJ1-2,.,TRBV6-5,CASSYSGAPNYGYTF,TGTGCCAGCAGTTACTCAGGAGCTCCTAACTATGGCTACACCTTC
.,TRBJ2-7,.,TRBV5-5,CASSGLQGYEQYF,TGTGCCAGCAGCGGATTACAGGGCTACGAGCAGTACTTC
.,TRBJ2-1,.,TRBV27,CASSLSGSAYNEQFF,TGTGCCAGCAGTTTATCAGGCTCAGCCTACAATGAGCAGTTCTTC
.,TRBJ2-2,.,TRBV21-1,CATLRAGELFF,TGTGCCACCCTCAGGGCCGGGGAGCTGTTTTTT
.,TRBJ2-3,.,TRBV7-2,CASSLVHGPTGDTQYF,TGTGCCAGCAGCTTAGTACACGGACCCACCGGGGATACGCAGTATTTT
.,TRBJ2-7,.,TRBV9,CASSVATGGDYEQYF,TGTGCCAGCAGCGTAGCCACAGGGGGGGATTACGAGCAGTACTTC
.,TRBJ2-7,once,TRBV28,CASSSSYEQYF,TGTGCCAGCAGTTCCTCCTACGAGCAGTACTTC
.,TRBJ1-1,.,TRBV6-1,CASRRQGLDTEAFF,TGTGCCAGCAGGAGGCAGGGTTTGGACACTGAAGCTTTCTTT
.,TRBJ2-7,.,TRBV5-1,CASSSTVTYEQYF,TGCGCCAGCAGCTCGACAGTAACCTACGAGCAGTACTTC
.,TRBJ2-4,.,TRBV15,CATIGVGGGKNIQYF,TGTGCCACCATTGGAGTGGGGGGAGGCAAAAACATTCAGTACTTC
.,TRBJ2-7,once,TRBV2,CASSEKGGGYSSYEQYF,TGTGCCAGCAGTGAAAAGGGGGGGGGCTACAGCTCCTACGAGCAGTACTTC
.,TRBJ1-3,.,TRBV30,CAWSVGSTSSGNTIYF,TGTGCCTGGAGTGTGGGCTCAACGAGCTCTGGAAACACCATATATTTT
TRBD1,TRBJ1-6,.,TRBV2,CASSVTGGNSPLHF,TGTGCCAGCAGTGTGACAGGGGGAAATTCACCCCTCCACTTT
TRBD1,TRBJ1-2,.,TRBV6-1,CASSAGTGGNYGYTF,TGTGCCAGCAGCGCCGGGACAGGGGGGAACTATGGCTACACCTTC